The TCR beta chain under discussion was sequenced for a study of post-analysis software for immune sequencing data. Trimming took off 10 bases at V and 2 bases at J, with 8 bases between the two ends. The germline V gene encodes CDR1 MGHDK and CDR2 SYGVNS. This CDR3 is built from 11 residues. General study findings and limits: TRBV segments more frequent in patients than in controls numbered several and included TRBV5-6, TRBV5-1 and TRBV20-1. Same-batch preparations were strongly co-clustered by F measure.

This clonotype was observed many times. What it recognizes is unknown. Presence of unique molecular identifiers characterized the TCR beta cDNA libraries. One entry per CDR3 protein, called by TCRdb with MiXCR from the PCR reads. The sample contains 250,000 to 300,000 distinct CDR3 sequences, just over 35% of which appear only once. This receptor was obtained from a girl aged 10 to 17 with multiple sclerosis. The V and J genes are TRBV25-1 and TRBJ1-1, with D hard to call. Specimen: blood. CDR3 residues: CATRGNTEAFF. Here the CDR3 DNA reads TGTGCCACGCGAGGTAACACTGAAGCTTTCTTT.